There are a few counts of the clone carrying this T cell receptor (beta chain). What it binds is unknown. V lost 10 bases, J lost 5 bases, and 14 bases lay in between. The CDR3 sequence is 12 residues long. The sample originates from a study of post-analysis software for immune sequencing data. Findings and limits, study-wide: There were five or six TRBV segments more frequent in patients than controls, and TRBV5-6, TRBV5-1 and TRBV20-1 were among them.

Unique-molecular-identifier-tagged TCR beta cDNA libraries were used. TCRdb re-called the PCR reads through MiXCR, storing one row per CDR3 protein. The sample shows roughly 540,000 distinct CDR3 sequences, 34% of them seen only once. This receptor was obtained from a girl between 2 and 17 years old with multiple sclerosis. The J gene is TRBJ2-5, the V gene TRBV12-3 or TRBV12-4, with D possibly being TRBD1 (5 bases). Material for sequencing was blood. The CDR3 protein is CATQGVGETQYF. CDR3 sequence (DNA): TGTGCCACCCAGGGTGTGGGGGAGACCCAGTACTTC.